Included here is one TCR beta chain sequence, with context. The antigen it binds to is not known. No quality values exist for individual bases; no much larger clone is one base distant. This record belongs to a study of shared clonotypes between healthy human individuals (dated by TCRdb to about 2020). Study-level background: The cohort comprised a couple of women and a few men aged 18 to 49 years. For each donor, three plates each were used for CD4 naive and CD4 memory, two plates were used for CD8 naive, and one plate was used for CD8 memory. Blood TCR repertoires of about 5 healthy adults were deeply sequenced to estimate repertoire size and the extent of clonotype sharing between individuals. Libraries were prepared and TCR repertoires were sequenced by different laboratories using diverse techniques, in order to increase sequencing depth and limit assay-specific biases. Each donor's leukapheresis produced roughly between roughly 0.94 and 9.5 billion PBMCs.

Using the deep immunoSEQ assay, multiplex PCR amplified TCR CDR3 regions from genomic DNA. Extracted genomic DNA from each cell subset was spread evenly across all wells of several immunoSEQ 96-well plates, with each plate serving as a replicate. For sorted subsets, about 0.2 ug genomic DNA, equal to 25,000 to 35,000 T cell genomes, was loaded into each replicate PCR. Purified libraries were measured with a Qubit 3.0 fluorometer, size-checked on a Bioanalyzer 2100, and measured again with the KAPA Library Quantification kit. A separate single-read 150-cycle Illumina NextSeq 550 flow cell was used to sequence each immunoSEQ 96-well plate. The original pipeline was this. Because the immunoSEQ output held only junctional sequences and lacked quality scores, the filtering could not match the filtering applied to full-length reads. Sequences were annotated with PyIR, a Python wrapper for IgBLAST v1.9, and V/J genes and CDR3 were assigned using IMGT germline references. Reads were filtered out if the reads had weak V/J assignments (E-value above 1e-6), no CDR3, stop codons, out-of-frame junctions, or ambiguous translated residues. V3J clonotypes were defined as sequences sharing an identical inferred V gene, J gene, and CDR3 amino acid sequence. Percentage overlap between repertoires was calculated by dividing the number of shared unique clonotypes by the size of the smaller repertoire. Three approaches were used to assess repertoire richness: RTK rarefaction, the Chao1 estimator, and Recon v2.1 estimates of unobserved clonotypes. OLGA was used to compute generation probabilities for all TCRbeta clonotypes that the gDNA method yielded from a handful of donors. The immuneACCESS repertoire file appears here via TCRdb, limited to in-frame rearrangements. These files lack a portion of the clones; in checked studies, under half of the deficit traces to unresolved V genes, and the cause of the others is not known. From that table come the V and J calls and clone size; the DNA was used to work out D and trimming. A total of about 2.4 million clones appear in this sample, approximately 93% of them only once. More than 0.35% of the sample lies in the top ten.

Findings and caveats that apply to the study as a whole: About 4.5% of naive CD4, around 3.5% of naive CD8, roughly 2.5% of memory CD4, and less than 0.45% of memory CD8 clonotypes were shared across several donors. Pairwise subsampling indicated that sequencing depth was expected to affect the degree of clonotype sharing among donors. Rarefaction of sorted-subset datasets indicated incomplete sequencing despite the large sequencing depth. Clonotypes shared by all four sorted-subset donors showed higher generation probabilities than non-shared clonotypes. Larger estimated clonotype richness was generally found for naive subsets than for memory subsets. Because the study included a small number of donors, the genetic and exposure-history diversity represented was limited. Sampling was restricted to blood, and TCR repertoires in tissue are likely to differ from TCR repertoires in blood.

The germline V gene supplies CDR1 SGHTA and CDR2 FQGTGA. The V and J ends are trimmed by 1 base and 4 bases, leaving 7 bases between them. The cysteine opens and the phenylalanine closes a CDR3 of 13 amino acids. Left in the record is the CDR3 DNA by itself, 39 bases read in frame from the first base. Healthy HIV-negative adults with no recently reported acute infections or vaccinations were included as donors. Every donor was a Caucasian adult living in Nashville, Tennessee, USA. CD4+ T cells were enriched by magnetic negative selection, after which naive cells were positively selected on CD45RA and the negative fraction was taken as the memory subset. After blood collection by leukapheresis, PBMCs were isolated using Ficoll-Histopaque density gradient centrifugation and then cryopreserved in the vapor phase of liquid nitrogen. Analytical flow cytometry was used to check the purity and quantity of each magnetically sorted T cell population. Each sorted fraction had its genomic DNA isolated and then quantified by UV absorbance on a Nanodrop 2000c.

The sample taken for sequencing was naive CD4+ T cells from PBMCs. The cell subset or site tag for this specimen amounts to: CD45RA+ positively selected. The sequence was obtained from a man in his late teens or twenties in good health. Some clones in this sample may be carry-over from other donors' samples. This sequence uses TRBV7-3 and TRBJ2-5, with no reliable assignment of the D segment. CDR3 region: CASSLIGRETQYF. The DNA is TGTGCCAGCAGCTTAATAGGCCGAGAGACCCAGTACTTC. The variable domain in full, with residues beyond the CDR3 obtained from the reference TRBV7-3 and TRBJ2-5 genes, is GAGVSQTPSNKVTEKGKYVELRCDPISGHTALYWYRQSLGQGPEFLIYFQGTGAADDSGLPNDRFFAVRPEGSVSTLKIQRTERGDSAVYLCASSLIGRETQYFGPGTRLLVL.